This entry describes one T cell receptor beta chain. No antigen is known for it. Method: immunoSEQ multiplex PCR; TCRdb's copy keeps in-frame clones and lacks some. The table records around 220,000 clones, 88% of them present only once. The sample is drawn from a study of cytomegalovirus exposure and HLA in healthy donors. As for the study in general: In a later analysis, it was reported that the 110 or so validation repertoires had been produced on the same platform as the roughly 700 repertoires belonging to the first cohort.

Separate from the approximately 670-subject first cohort was the approximately 110-subject validation cohort, to which the donors belonged. Study-level results: It was confirmed in vitro that a few of the CMV-associated chains were specific for CMV antigens. 164 TCR beta chains were listed as cytomegalovirus-associated.

Germline V gene sequence: CDR1 SGHTS, CDR2 YDEGEE. The ends were cut back, 2 bases at V and 1 base at J, with 11 bases in the middle. The CDR3 covers 15 residues. This receptor was taken from a woman in her late teens or twenties in good health and CMV-seronegative. Material for sequencing was PBMCs. The chain links TRBV5-8 to TRBJ2-3, with D perhaps TRBD2 (5 bases). The chain's CDR3 is CASSLEGFGTDTQYF. As DNA, the CDR3 is TGTGCCAGCAGCTTAGAGGGATTTGGCACAGATACGCAGTATTTT. Full variable domain (outside the CDR3, taken from reference TRBV5-8 and TRBJ2-3): EAGVTQSPTHLIKTRGQQATLRCSPISGHTSVYWYQQALGLGLQFLLWYDEGEERNRGNFPPRFSGRQFPNYSSELNVNALELEDSALYLCASSLEGFGTDTQYFGPGTRLTVL.